This T cell receptor (beta chain) originates from a study of cytomegalovirus exposure and HLA in healthy donors. V dropped 6 bases and J dropped 2 bases, with 10 bases sitting between them. This CDR3 region has 13 residues. CDR1 SGHVS and CDR2 FQNEAQ come from the germline V gene. Study-level findings and limits: The authors enumerated 164 TCR beta chains as linked to cytomegalovirus. Prior analysis indicated that the majority of TCR beta V segments exhibited productivity approximately 87% or approximately 30% of the time.

When sampled, the donors appeared nominally healthy, though they likely had unrecorded immune exposures. The PCR had 60 Vbeta and 13 Jbeta primers. TCRdb's table, derived via immunoSEQ multiplex PCR, lists solely in-frame clones and lacks some. The table includes roughly 100,000 clones, 65% to 85% detected once. This clone was counted once. The antigen remains unidentified. This clonotype was obtained from a male donor in good health and CMV-seropositive. Material: PBMCs. The chain links TRBV7-8 to TRBJ2-5; possible D gene TRBD1, 6 bases. DNA of the CDR3: TGTGCCAGCAGGGGACATACTCAAGAGACCCAGTACTTC. Translating gives CASRGHTQETQYF.